A single sample is the source of the 7 T cell receptor beta chains below, sequenced in a study of blood T cell repertoires in COVID-19 (dated by TCRdb to 2020 to 2022). Libraries were made using the immunoSEQ multiplex PCR assay. Not all clones reach the TCRdb copy of this immuneACCESS table, which keeps in-frame sequences only. Checked studies attribute under half of the gap to unresolved V genes and leave the rest unexplained. A total of 150,000 to 200,000 clones appear in this sample, over 75% of them only once. The ten top clones hold around 24% of the sample. Sequences were obtained from peripheral blood. The source is a woman between 65 and 79 years old with acute or convalescent COVID-19.

The sample holds a few counts of this clone. The chain couples TRBV2 to TRBJ1-1; D is undetermined. The CDR3 extends over 16 amino acids. The V and J ends lost 9 bases and 0 bases respectively, with 20 bases between them. Germline V gene data show CDR1 as SNHLY and CDR2 as FYNNEI. CDR3 DNA: TGTGCCAGAGTTATCAGATCCGGGAACATGAACACTGAAGCTTTCTTT. Encoded protein: CARVIRSGNMNTEAFF. The whole variable domain, filled in from reference TRBV2 and TRBJ1-1, reads EPEVTQTPSHQVTQMGQEVILRCVPISNHLYFYWYRQILGQKVEFLVSFYNNEISEKSEIFDDQFSVERPDGSNFTLKIRSTKLEDSAMYFCARVIRSGNMNTEAFFGQGTRLTVV.

V and J are TRBV5-4 and TRBJ2-7, with TRBD2 matching over 13 bases. The CDR3 is 14 amino acids. The V segment lost 4 bases and the J segment 7 bases; nucleotides outside the gene matches: 5. Per germline, CDR1 SGHNT and CDR2 YYREEE (reference sequence). The DNA for the CDR3 is TGTGCCAGCAGCCGGACTAGCGGGAGTGGTGAGCAGTACTTC. Its translation: CASSRTSGSGEQYF.

The chain uses TRBV4-1 and TRBJ2-2, with D perhaps matching TRBD2 (7 bases). Per germline, CDR1 MGHRA and CDR2 YSYEKL. The CDR3 covers 18 residues. V lost 0 bases, J lost 4 bases, and 18 bases lay in between. The CDR3 loop reads CASSQERTRGSRTGELFF. The CDR3 nucleotides read TGCGCCAGCAGCCAAGAGAGGACTAGGGGGAGTCGCACCGGGGAGCTGTTTTTT.

The CDR3 DNA is TGCGCCAGCAGCCATCAGGGGACTGAAGCTTTCTTT. This translates into CASSHQGTEAFF. V gene TRBV4-1 combines with J gene TRBJ1-1, with D perhaps matching TRBD1 (6 bases). This CDR3 contains 12 residues. V lost 3 bases to trimming and J lost 5 bases, with 7 bases between them. The germline V gene has CDR1 MGHRA and CDR2 YSYEKL.

The CDR3 coding sequence is TGTGCCAGCAGTCCTCTCAGGTCAGATACGCAGTATTTT. This gives the protein CASSPLRSDTQYF. The chain uses TRBV6-5 and TRBJ2-3, with no clear D. Germline assignment: CDR1 MNHEY and CDR2 SVGAGI. The CDR3 covers 13 residues. Trimming shortened V by 5 bases and J by 4 bases, and 10 bases separated the two germline ends.

The genes are TRBV6-5 and TRBJ1-1; perhaps TRBD1 as D (6 bases). Looked up from germline, CDR1 is MNHEY and CDR2 is SVGAGI. V was cut by 4 bases and J by 5 bases, with 20 bases left in between. This CDR3 spans 16 amino acids. CDR3 protein: CASSSPLTGLRTEAFF. CDR3 DNA sequence: TGTGCCAGCAGTTCTCCACTGACAGGTCTAAGAACTGAAGCTTTCTTT.

In its sample, this clone was seen once. CDR3 bases: TGTGCCACCAGCAGGGATGCACAGGGTAGCAATCAGCCCCAGCATTTT. Amino acid sequence: CATSRDAQGSNQPQHF. The chain is built from TRBV15 and TRBJ1-5; a weak D match, TRBD1 (6 bases). The CDR3 runs to 16 residues. The ends were cut back, 3 bases at V and 0 bases at J, with 12 bases in the middle. The germline CDR1 and CDR2 sequences are LNHNV and YYDKDF (reference sequence).